Listed below are T cell receptor beta chains from one sample, sequenced in a study of T cells expressing NK-cell markers. TCRdb processed the 5' RACE reads again and assigns one entry to each CDR3 protein, with no DNA. The sample is made up of 500,000 to 600,000 distinct CDR3 sequences, and the top ten hold around 3.3% of it. The sequenced sample consisted of blood T cells: a sorted CD56 or NKG2C T cell subset, CD4+ or CD8+ T cells, or bulk PBMC T cells (not recorded which). These receptor sequences come from a man between 18 and 29 years old in good health. Both conserved end residues are part of each CDR3.

J gene	V gene	CDR3 protein
TRBJ2-6	TRBV29-1	CSVGGLAASGANVLTF
TRBJ2-2	TRBV5-6	CASSLSHSPSTGELFF
TRBJ1-1	TRBV25-1	CASSGQGVQAFF
TRBJ2-7	TRBV3-1	CASSQDPRTQKGRYF
TRBJ2-2	TRBV29-1	CTAGVSGELFF
TRBJ2-3	TRBV5-1	CASSLFGDRVTDTQYF
TRBJ1-5	TRBV6-1	CATQAEGVFSNQPQHF
TRBJ1-1	TRBV3-1	CASSQGVVQQQAEAFF
TRBJ2-5	TRBV28	CASTGQPSTAQYF
TRBJ1-2	TRBV12-3/TRBV12-4	CASSPDRVYGYTF
TRBJ2-2	TRBV29-1	CSVESTGPRELFF
TRBJ2-1	TRBV20-1	CSAIAQFEQFF
TRBJ2-5	TRBV6-5	CASSYDRTSQETQYF
TRBJ2-6	TRBV4-3	CASSPLGTGGVGANVLTF
TRBJ2-3	TRBV11-2	CASSLLGTSGRPTSTDTQYF
TRBJ1-2	TRBV5-1	CASSLYASGYTF
TRBJ2-5	TRBV5-1	CASSLAGLAIQETQYF
TRBJ1-3	TRBV21-1	CASSSKGVPPTDTIYF
TRBJ2-1	TRBV11-2	CASSLDRPGQGYNEQFF
TRBJ2-7	TRBV7-9	CASSHRGEWYEQYF
TRBJ2-7	TRBV24-1	CATSETGASHEQYF
TRBJ2-7	TRBV6-1	CASSEKAYEQYF
TRBJ2-5	TRBV5-1	CASSFSDKETQYF
TRBJ1-2	TRBV6-4	CARAGLRLYGYTF
TRBJ2-3	TRBV12-3/TRBV12-4	CASSLRLAGVGVTDTQYF
TRBJ2-2	TRBV29-1	CSVQGQGPLFTGELFF
TRBJ2-1	TRBV4-1	CASSPIGTSGYNEQFF
TRBJ2-5	TRBV29-1	CSVEPGGQEAQYF
TRBJ1-1	TRBV30	CAWSLTDTEAFF
TRBJ2-3	TRBV12-3/TRBV12-4	CASSLRAWLPQDTQYF
TRBJ2-3	TRBV12-3/TRBV12-4	CASMLWDTQYF
TRBJ2-7	TRBV12-3/TRBV12-4	CASSASGSSYEQYF
TRBJ2-1	TRBV4-1	CASSQEEVGGRCGEQFF
TRBJ2-7	TRBV4-2	CASSRPALGEQYF
TRBJ1-1	TRBV30	CAWSKSPEAFF
TRBJ2-1	TRBV11-2	CASSLGLAEQKPTYNEQFF
TRBJ2-5	TRBV7-2	CASSFGGVQTQYF
TRBJ2-1	TRBV14	CASSQEVGPTNEQFF
TRBJ2-1	TRBV2	CATRLAGEPPYNEQFF
TRBJ2-1	TRBV7-9	CASSSRDRGNFVQFF
TRBJ2-7	TRBV3-1	CASSHPGQIIGEQYF